Each of the 9 T cell receptor beta chains below was sequenced from the same sample in a study of blood T cell repertoires in COVID-19. TCRdb keeps only in-frame clones here, not all; method: immunoSEQ multiplex PCR. The data show fewer than 250,000 clones, with roughly 91% seen just once and 7% to 7.5% held by the top ten. Sequenced: PBMCs or T cells enriched from blood (not recorded which). The receptors here all came from a man aged 25 to 40 in a cohort exposed to, infected with or recovered from COVID-19 (not recorded which).

CDR3 in DNA: TGCAGTGCTAGTAGAGCGGGAGGGCCAAACAATGAGCAGTTCTTC. It specifies CSASRAGGPNNEQFF. The chain combines TRBV20-1 with TRBJ2-1; 10 positions match TRBD2. The ends lost 3 bases at V and 5 bases at J; junction bases unmatched: 7. Germline-derived CDR1 and CDR2 are DFQATT and SNEGSKA (reference sequence). The CDR3 spans 15 residues.

The gene calls are TRBV5-1 and TRBJ2-3, with 12 bases lining up with TRBD2. Germline V gene lookup returns CDR1 SGHRS and CDR2 YFSETQ. V lost 4 bases to trimming and J lost 0 bases; unmatched junction nucleotides: 6. The CDR3 length is 17 residues. The CDR3 sequence: CASSPTLAGGSTDTQYF. CDR3 sequence (DNA): TGCGCCAGCAGCCCAACCCTAGCGGGAGGGAGCACAGATACGCAGTATTTT. Using reference TRBV5-1 and TRBJ2-3 for the parts outside the CDR3, the full variable domain is KAGVTQTPRYLIKTRGQQVTLSCSPISGHRSVSWYQQTPGQGLQFLFEYFSETQRNKGNFPGRFSGRQFSNSRSEMNVSTLELGDSALYLCASSPTLAGGSTDTQYFGPGTRLTVL.

The chain has TRBV11-2 and TRBJ2-5; maybe TRBD2 (6 bases). V lost 3 bases, J lost 2 bases, and 13 bases lay in between. This CDR3 comprises 15 residues. CDR1 is SGHAT and CDR2 is FQNNGV in the germline V gene. The CDR3 DNA reads TGTGCCAGCAGCTTGGGGCGGGGTATTCAAGAGACCCAGTACTTC. It specifies CASSLGRGIQETQYF.

V usage is TRBV2 and J usage is TRBJ1-2; 9 bases line up with TRBD1. Looked up from germline, CDR1 is SNHLY and CDR2 is FYNNEI. The junction had 12 bases not matched to a gene; V was cut back by 6 bases and J by 7 bases. The CDR3 has 15 amino acids. CDR3 coding DNA: TGTGCCAGCAGCGCGATGGGACAGGGCGGGGCTGGCTACACCTTC. It translates to CASSAMGQGGAGYTF.

This clone has a single count. The chain combines TRBV27 with TRBJ2-1; tentatively, D is TRBD2 (6 bases). Trimming left V 3 bases short and J 4 bases short, with 13 bases between. This CDR3 has 15 residues. The germline CDR1 and CDR2 sequences are MNHEY and SMNVEV (reference sequence). The CDR3 region has the DNA TGTGCCAGCAGTTTGGCCGGGACTTGGTACAATGAGCAGTTCTTC. Its translation: CASSLAGTWYNEQFF.

This sequence joins TRBV9 and TRBJ2-7, with D perhaps TRBD2 (5 bases). This CDR3 is 14 amino acids long. Germline CDR1 and CDR2: SGDLS and YYNGEE. With 4 bases removed from V and 0 bases from J, the gap between germline ends came to 11 bases. CDR3 in DNA: TGTGCCAGCAGCCTAACGGGGAGCTCCTACGAGCAGTACTTC. Encoded protein: CASSLTGSSYEQYF.

The chain has TRBV2 and TRBJ2-1, with TRBD2 matching over 7 bases. CDR1 is SNHLY and CDR2 is FYNNEI in the germline V gene. The CDR3 runs to 11 residues. After removal of 5 bases from V and 10 bases from J, the junction contained 2 bases not matched to a gene. The CDR3 region has the DNA TGTGCCAGCAGTTATAGCGGGGAGCAGTTCTTC. This sequence encodes CASSYSGEQFF.

The chain joins TRBV7-9 to TRBJ2-7, with TRBD1 as a possible D gene (5 bases). CDR1 and CDR2 (germline): SEHNR, FQNEAQ (reference sequence). The CDR3 consists of 15 residues. V was cut by 1 base and J by 3 bases, with 13 bases left in between. The CDR3 is CASSLEPGAIYEQYF. The CDR3 nucleotides are TGTGCCAGCAGCTTAGAACCTGGGGCCATCTACGAGCAGTACTTC.

In DNA form, the CDR3 reads TGTGCAATAGCAGGAGGAACATGGGCAGATACGCAGTATTTT. It is translated as CAIAGGTWADTQYF. The rearrangement links TRBV28 to TRBJ2-3; the D gene is possibly TRBD2 (5 bases). Germline-derived CDR1 and CDR2 are MDHEN and SYDVKM. This CDR3 comprises 14 residues.